The text below deals with one TCR beta chain. The record originates from a study of blood T cell repertoires in COVID-19. Overall study context: Some COVID-19 samples were acute and others convalescent; all came from the United States, Italy and Spain.

After removal of 5 bases from V and 4 bases from J, the junction contained 2 bases not matched to a gene. CDR3 size: 15 residues. CDR1 is SNHLY and CDR2 is FYNNEI in the germline V gene. In the original workflow: Amplification of reference gene primers was used by the study to estimate nucleated cell counts. Clones were read by immunoSEQ multiplex PCR, and TCRdb kept only the in-frame ones, dropping some. V and J calls and clone size come straight from that table; D and trimming were deduced from the DNA. Of roughly 100,000 clones in the sample, almost 90% were seen once. This clonotype originated in a human donor in a cohort sampled during active COVID-19. Sequencing input: peripheral blood. J is TRBJ2-3 and V is TRBV2, with 14 bases lining up with TRBD2. The CDR3 is CASSLGLAGADTQYF. The CDR3 region has the DNA TGTGCCAGCAGTCTGGGACTAGCGGGAGCAGATACGCAGTATTTT.